This TCR beta chain was captured in a study of blood T cell repertoires in COVID-19. How the authors handled the data: Amplified reference gene primers provided the basis for estimating nucleated cell counts. TCRdb's table, derived via immunoSEQ multiplex PCR, lists solely in-frame clones and lacks some. V and J calls and clone size are given by that table; D and trimming were obtained from the DNA. This sample has fewer than 85,000 clones, with around 80% found just once. This clone was picked up one time. The receptor comes from a woman older than 75 with active or convalescent COVID-19. Sequenced: peripheral blood.

CDR3 sequence reads: CASSFQRGGPETQYF. Here the CDR3 DNA reads TGTGCCAGCAGCTTCCAGCGGGGGGGCCCAGAGACCCAGTACTTC. The chain joins TRBV5-4 to TRBJ2-5; 10 nucleotides match TRBD2. CDR1 is SGHNT and CDR2 is YYREEE in the germline V gene (reference sequence). V trimming: 2 bases; J trimming: 4 bases; junction bases outside the gene matches: 5. The length of the CDR3 is 15 residues.